The rows below give T cell receptor beta chains drawn from one sample of a study of cytomegalovirus exposure and HLA in healthy donors. Assay used: immunoSEQ multiplex PCR; TCRdb lists only in-frame clones, some missing. The table has 120,000 or so clones, approximately 80% seen once. Sequencing was carried out using PBMCs. The receptors derive from a man aged 25 to 40 in good health and CMV-seropositive. CDR3s include the opening cysteine and the closing phenylalanine or tryptophan. D genes are given only for firm matches. Only part of the rows carry a size: once, few, many, or a class if the clone is expanded.

d_call j_call clone_size v_call cdr3_aa cdr3_nt
. TRBJ1-1 . TRBV2 CASSEWGPQTEAFF TGTGCCAGCAGTGAATGGGGCCCTCAAACTGAAGCTTTCTTT
TRBD1 TRBJ1-1 . TRBV7-8 CASSFTGQGYTEAFF TGTGCCAGCAGCTTTACCGGACAGGGCTACACTGAAGCTTTCTTT
TRBD1 TRBJ1-4 . TRBV7-2 CASSRQGYNEKLFF TGTGCCAGCAGTAGACAGGGTTATAATGAAAAACTGTTTTTT
TRBD2 TRBJ2-1 few TRBV2 CASTLTSRSGGDYNEQFF TGTGCCAGCACCCTGACAAGTAGGAGCGGGGGGGATTACAATGAGCAGTTCTTC
. TRBJ1-6 . TRBV28 CASSLISGGFDNSPLHF TGTGCCAGCAGTTTAATATCGGGGGGCTTTGATAATTCACCCCTCCACTTT
TRBD1 TRBJ1-2 . TRBV6-1 CASSPSMTGGSYTF TGTGCCAGCAGCCCGTCTATGACAGGGGGTAGCTACACCTTC
TRBD1 TRBJ2-2 . TRBV7-3 CASSSDRLNGELFF TGTGCCAGCAGCTCGGACAGGCTCAACGGGGAGCTGTTTTTT
. TRBJ2-6 few TRBV25-1 CASSEDSSGANVLTF TGTGCCAGCAGTGAAGACAGCTCTGGGGCCAACGTCCTGACTTTC
TRBD2 TRBJ2-5 . TRBV11-2 CASSFSSPGGGQETQYF TGTGCCAGCAGCTTCTCTAGCCCGGGGGGAGGTCAAGAGACCCAGTACTTC
. TRBJ1-4 . TRBV2 CASSERSGGLYEKLFF TGTGCCAGCAGTGAGCGGTCCGGAGGACTTTATGAAAAACTGTTTTTT
. TRBJ1-1 . TRBV6-1 CASSEKFTRNTEAFF TGTGCCAGCAGTGAAAAATTTACAAGGAACACTGAAGCTTTCTTT
TRBD1 TRBJ1-5 . TRBV10-2 CASSEWTGGNQPQHF TGCGCCAGCAGTGAGTGGACAGGGGGCAATCAGCCCCAGCATTTT
. TRBJ2-4 . TRBV5-1 CASSLGATVNIQYF TGCGCCAGCAGCTTAGGGGCGACGGTAAACATTCAGTACTTC
TRBD1 TRBJ2-6 . TRBV10-2 CASRNSRGLSGANVLTF TGCGCCAGCCGAAATTCCAGGGGGCTATCTGGGGCCAACGTCCTGACTTTC
. TRBJ1-1 . TRBV6-4 CAPGGSKRMNTEAFF TGTGCCCCAGGCGGGTCGAAGAGGATGAACACTGAAGCTTTCTTT
TRBD1 TRBJ1-5 . TRBV2 CASGWTGNQPQHF TGTGCCAGCGGTTGGACAGGGAATCAGCCCCAGCATTTT
TRBD2 TRBJ2-1 . TRBV5-4 CASSFSGGLNEQFF TGTGCCAGCAGCTTTAGCGGGGGGCTCAATGAGCAGTTCTTC
. TRBJ1-1 . TRBV9 CASTNSGGGTEAFF TGTGCCAGCACCAATAGCGGGGGTGGAACTGAAGCTTTCTTT
TRBD1 TRBJ1-2 . TRBV29-1 CSGAEDRGLGGYTF TGCAGCGGCGCCGAGGACAGGGGGCTCGGTGGCTACACCTTC
TRBD1 TRBJ1-1 . TRBV6-1 CASSRTDRAISFF TGTGCCAGCAGTCGAACCGACAGGGCGATATCTTTCTTT
. TRBJ1-2 . TRBV30 CAWSRVRGYTF TGTGCCTGGAGCAGGGTTCGTGGCTACACCTTC
. TRBJ2-7 . TRBV2 CASSEAVNYEQYF TGTGCCAGCAGTGAAGCAGTAAACTACGAGCAGTACTTC
TRBD2 TRBJ2-1 once TRBV9 CASSVWRGAGNEQFF TGTGCCAGCAGCGTTTGGCGGGGGGCTGGGAATGAGCAGTTCTTC
. TRBJ2-3 . TRBV7-3 CASSLIGGFSDTQYF TGTGCCAGCAGCTTGATTGGGGGGTTCTCAGATACGCAGTATTTT
TRBD1 TRBJ2-3 . TRBV19 CASSITGASTDTQYF TGTGCCAGTAGTATTACAGGGGCTAGCACAGATACGCAGTATTTT
. TRBJ1-4 once TRBV5-1 CASSLESPAGEKLFF TGCGCCAGCAGCTTGGAATCTCCGGCGGGCGAAAAACTGTTTTTT
. TRBJ2-7 . TRBV6-1 CASSEQGWNYEQYF TGTGCCAGCAGTGAACAGGGATGGAACTACGAGCAGTACTTC
. TRBJ2-5 . TRBV14 CASSQDLGHGETQYF TGTGCCAGCAGCCAAGATTTGGGACATGGAGAGACCCAGTACTTC
TRBD1 TRBJ1-1 . TRBV25-1 CASSDQNYGTVNTEAFF TGTGCCAGCAGTGACCAAAACTACGGGACAGTGAACACTGAAGCTTTCTTT
. TRBJ1-1 once TRBV7-9 CASSPSTEAFF TGTGCCAGCAGCCCCTCCACTGAAGCTTTCTTT
TRBD1 TRBJ1-5 . TRBV19 CASSVYRGSNQPQHF TGTGCCAGTAGTGTTTACAGGGGCAGCAATCAGCCCCAGCATTTT
TRBD1 TRBJ1-5 . TRBV9 CASSVGSTGHQPQHF TGTGCCAGCAGCGTAGGGTCGACAGGGCATCAGCCCCAGCATTTT
TRBD1 TRBJ1-6 few TRBV25-1 CASEAVTGWSPLHF TGTGCCAGCGAAGCCGTGACAGGGTGGTCACCCCTCCACTTT
. TRBJ1-2 . TRBV6-1 CASSDPLRRRRDYGYTF TGTGCCAGCAGTGACCCTCTGAGGAGGCGTAGGGACTATGGCTACACCTTC
. TRBJ1-4 . TRBV4-1 CASSQNRGGSEKLFF TGCGCCAGCAGCCAAAACCGCGGGGGCAGTGAAAAACTGTTTTTT
. TRBJ1-1 . TRBV6-6 CASSPSRGTEAFF TGTGCCAGCAGCCCCAGCCGAGGCACTGAAGCTTTCTTT